This TCR beta chain emerged from a study of PD-1 blockade in classical Hodgkin lymphoma. Study findings and constraints: Diminished baseline TCR diversity has been reported in newly diagnosed patients relative to healthy donors. It was among complete responders that baseline diversity resembled that of newly diagnosed patients.

Trimming took 3 bases from V and 6 from J; bases not matched to a gene: 0. The CDR3 is 11 amino acids. Germline CDR1 and CDR2: GTSNPN and SVGIG (reference sequence). The time point here: cycle 4 day 1 (C4D1), after five to seven weeks of nivolumab. Autologous stem cell transplantation was followed by relapse in every patient, and brentuximab vedotin exposure varied. TCRdb's copy holds only in-frame clones and misses some; the assay was immunoSEQ multiplex PCR. The sample holds approximately 20,000 clones, 60% to 85% seen once. In the case of this clone: As yet, its antigen is unknown.

The clonotype comes from a human donor with classical Hodgkin lymphoma. The rearrangement joins TRBV30 to TRBJ1-1; 8 bases map to TRBD1. The sequencing here drew on peripheral blood mononuclear cells (PBMCs), taken before the fourth cycle of nivolumab. The CDR3 bases are TGTGCCTGGAGACAGGGGGCTGAAGCTTTCTTT. It encodes CAWRQGAEAFF.